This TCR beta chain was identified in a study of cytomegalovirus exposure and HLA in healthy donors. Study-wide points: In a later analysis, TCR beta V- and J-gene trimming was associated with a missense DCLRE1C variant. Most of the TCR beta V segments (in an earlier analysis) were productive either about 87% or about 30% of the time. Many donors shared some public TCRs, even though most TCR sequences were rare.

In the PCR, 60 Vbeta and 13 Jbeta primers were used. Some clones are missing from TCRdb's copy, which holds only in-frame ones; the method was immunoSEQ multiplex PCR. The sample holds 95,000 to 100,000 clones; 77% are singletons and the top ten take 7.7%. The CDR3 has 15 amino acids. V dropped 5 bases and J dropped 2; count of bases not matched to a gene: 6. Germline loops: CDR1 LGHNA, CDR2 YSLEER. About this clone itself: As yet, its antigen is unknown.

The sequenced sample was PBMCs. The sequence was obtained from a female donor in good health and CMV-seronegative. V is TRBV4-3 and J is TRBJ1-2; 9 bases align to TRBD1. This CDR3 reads CASSVGQGANYGYTF. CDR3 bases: TGCGCCAGCAGCGTGGGACAGGGAGCAAACTATGGCTACACCTTC.